This TCR beta chain comes out of a study of blood T cell repertoires in COVID-19. Study details: Acute and convalescent COVID-19 specimens originated in the United States, Italy and Spain.

The germline CDR1 and CDR2 sequences are SQVTM and ANQGSEA. The CDR3 runs to 13 residues. J gave up 4 bases and V 7 bases, and 4 bases lay outside the gene matches. Participant ages covered about 18 to 89 years across 20 to 30 US areas. Clinical histories supplied by participants themselves formed the basis of cohort assignment. Among Cohort 3 donors, those recovered had two negative PCRs, clearance, or symptom resolution. This clone was seen only a few times. The repertoire was sequenced with immunoSEQ multiplex PCR; TCRdb's copy has only in-frame clones and lacks some. Of 110,000 to 150,000 clones in the sample, 86% are singletons; the top ten hold less than 5.5%.

The clonotype comes from a man aged 50 to 60 who had recovered from COVID-19. The sequencing input was PBMCs or T cells enriched from blood (not recorded which). J is TRBJ1-6 and V is TRBV29-1; 7 bases agree with TRBD1. Here the CDR3 DNA reads TGCAGCGCCAGGGACAGTTATAATTCACCCCTCCACTTT. Protein product: CSARDSYNSPLHF. The full variable domain, rest sourced from reference TRBV29-1 and TRBJ1-6, is SAVISQKPSRDICQRGTSLTIQCQVDSQVTMMFWYRQQPGQSLTLIATANQGSEATYESGFVIDKFPISRPNLTFSTLTVSNMSPEDSSIYLCSARDSYNSPLHFGNGTRLTVT.